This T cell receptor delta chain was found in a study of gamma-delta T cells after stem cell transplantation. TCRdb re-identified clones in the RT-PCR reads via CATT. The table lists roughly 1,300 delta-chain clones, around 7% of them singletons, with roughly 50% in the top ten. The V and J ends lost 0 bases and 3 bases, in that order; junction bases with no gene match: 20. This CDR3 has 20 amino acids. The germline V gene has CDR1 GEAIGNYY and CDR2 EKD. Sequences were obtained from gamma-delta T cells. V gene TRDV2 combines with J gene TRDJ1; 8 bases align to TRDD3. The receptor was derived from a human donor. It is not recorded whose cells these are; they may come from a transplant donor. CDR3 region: CACDTVQGLLGILAPDKLIF. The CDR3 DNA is TGTGCCTGTGACACCGTGCAAGGCTTACTGGGGATACTCGCTCCCGATAAACTCATCTTT.